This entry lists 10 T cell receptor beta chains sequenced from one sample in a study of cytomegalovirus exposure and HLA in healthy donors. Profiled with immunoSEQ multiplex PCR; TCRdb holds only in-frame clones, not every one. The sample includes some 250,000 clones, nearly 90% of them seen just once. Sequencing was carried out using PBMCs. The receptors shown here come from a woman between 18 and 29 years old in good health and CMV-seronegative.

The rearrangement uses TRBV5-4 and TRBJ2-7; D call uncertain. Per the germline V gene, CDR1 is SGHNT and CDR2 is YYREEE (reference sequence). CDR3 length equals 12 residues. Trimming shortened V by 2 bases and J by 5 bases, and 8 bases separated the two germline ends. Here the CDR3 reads CASSFGSDEQYF. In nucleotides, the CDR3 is TGTGCCAGCAGCTTTGGTTCGGACGAGCAGTACTTC.

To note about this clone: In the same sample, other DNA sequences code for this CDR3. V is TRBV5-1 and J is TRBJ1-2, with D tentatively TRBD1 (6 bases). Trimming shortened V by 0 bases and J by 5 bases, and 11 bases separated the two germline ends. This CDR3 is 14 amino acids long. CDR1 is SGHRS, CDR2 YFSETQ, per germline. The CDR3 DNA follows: TGCGCCAGCAGCTTGGAACAGGGAGGGTATGGCTACACCTTC. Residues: CASSLEQGGYGYTF.

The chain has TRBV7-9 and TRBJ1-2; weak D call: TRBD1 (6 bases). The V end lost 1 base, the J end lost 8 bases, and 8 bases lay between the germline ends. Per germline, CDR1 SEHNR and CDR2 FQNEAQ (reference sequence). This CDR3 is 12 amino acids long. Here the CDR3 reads CASSLGGGGYTF. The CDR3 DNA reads TGTGCCAGCAGCTTAGGAGGGGGAGGCTACACCTTC.

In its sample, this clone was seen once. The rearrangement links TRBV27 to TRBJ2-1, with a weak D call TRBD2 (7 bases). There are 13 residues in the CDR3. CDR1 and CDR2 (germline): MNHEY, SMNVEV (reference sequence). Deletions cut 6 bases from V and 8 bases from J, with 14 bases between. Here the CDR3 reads CASSPEGGDEQFF. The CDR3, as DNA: TGTGCCAGCAGCCCCGAGGGGGGGGATGAGCAGTTCTTC.

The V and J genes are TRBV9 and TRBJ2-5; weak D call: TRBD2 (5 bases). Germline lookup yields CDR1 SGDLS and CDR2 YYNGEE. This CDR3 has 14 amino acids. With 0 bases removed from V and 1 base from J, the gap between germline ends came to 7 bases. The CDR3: CASSVGTSQETQYF. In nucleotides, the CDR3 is TGTGCCAGCAGCGTAGGAACTAGCCAAGAGACCCAGTACTTC.

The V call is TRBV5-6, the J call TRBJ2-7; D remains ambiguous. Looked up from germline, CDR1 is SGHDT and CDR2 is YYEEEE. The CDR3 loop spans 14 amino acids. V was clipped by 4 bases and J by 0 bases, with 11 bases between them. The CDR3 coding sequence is TGTGCCAGCAGCATTGGCGGCAGCTCCTACGAGCAGTACTTC. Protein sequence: CASSIGGSSYEQYF. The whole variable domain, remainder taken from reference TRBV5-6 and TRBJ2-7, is DAGVTQSPTHLIKTRGQQVTLRCSPKSGHDTVSWYQQALGQGPQFIFQYYEEEERQRGNFPDRFSGHQFPNYSSELNVNALLLGDSALYLCASSIGGSSYEQYFGPGTRLTVT.

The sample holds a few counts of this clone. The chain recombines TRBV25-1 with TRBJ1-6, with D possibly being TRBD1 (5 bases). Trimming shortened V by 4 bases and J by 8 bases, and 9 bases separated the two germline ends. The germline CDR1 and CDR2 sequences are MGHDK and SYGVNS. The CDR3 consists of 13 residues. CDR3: CASSGGLYSPLHF. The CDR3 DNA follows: TGTGCCAGCAGTGGGGGCCTTTATTCACCCCTCCACTTT.

The DNA for the CDR3 is TGTGCCAGCAGCAAGTTCCAGATCACAGATACGCAGTATTTT. This codes for CASSKFQITDTQYF. The chain employs TRBV7-2 and TRBJ2-3; unclear D gene. The CDR3 is 14 residues long. V was pared by 5 bases and J by 2 bases, with 11 bases between. Germline V gives CDR1 SGHTA, CDR2 FQGNSA.

The CDR3 sequence is CASGQNTEAFF. The CDR3 nucleotides read TGCGCCAGCGGGCAGAACACTGAAGCTTTCTTT. V usage is TRBV10-2 and J usage is TRBJ1-1; the D is unclear. V lost 8 bases, J lost 1 base, and 5 bases lay in between. Germline lookup yields CDR1 WSHSY and CDR2 SAAADI. This CDR3 spans 11 amino acids.

The CDR3 sequence is CASSNPGQGVYEQYF. Here the CDR3 DNA reads TGTGCCAGCAGTAACCCAGGACAGGGGGTCTACGAGCAGTACTTC. The rearrangement uses TRBV27 and TRBJ2-7; TRBD1 aligns across 10 bases. The V and J ends lost 5 bases and 3 bases, in that order; junction bases with no gene match: 7. Germline V CDR1 and CDR2: MNHEY, SMNVEV (reference sequence). The CDR3 is 15 amino acids.